The 16 T cell receptor beta chains given below trace back to one sample, sequenced in a study of a mutant IDH1 vaccine in newly diagnosed glioma. Time point specified: week 47, end of study. In every dose of vaccine, 300 ug of mutant IDH1 20-mer peptide was given alongside topical imiquimod. These receptors have no known antigen. Clones were sequenced by immunoSEQ multiplex PCR, and TCRdb holds only the in-frame ones, with some missing. The table lists tens of thousands of clones, around four fifths of them singletons. The specimen was PBMCs, collected from a glioma patient whose treatment included an IDH1 peptide vaccine. These receptors were taken from a young man with glioma.

The gene calls are TRBV7-9 and TRBJ1-1; D remains ambiguous. Trimming stripped 5 bases from V and 1 base from J, with 5 bases between. The germline CDR1 and CDR2 sequences are SEHNR and FQNEAQ (reference sequence). This CDR3 contains 12 residues. The CDR3 sequence is CASSIRNTEAFF. The DNA of the CDR3 is TGTGCCAGCAGCATTAGGAACACTGAAGCTTTCTTT. Filled out from reference TRBV7-9 and TRBJ1-1, the complete variable domain reads DTGVSQNPRHKITKRGQNVTFRCDPISEHNRLYWYRQTLGQGPEFLTYFQNEAQLEKSRLLSDRFSAERPKGSFSTLEIQRTEQGDSAMYLCASSIRNTEAFFGQGTRLTVV.

This chain joins TRBV19 and TRBJ2-5, with a weak D call TRBD2 (6 bases). The CDR3 totals 15 residues. V lost 6 bases and J 2 bases, leaving 16 bases between the germline ends. Germline CDR1 reads LNHDA; CDR2 reads SQIVND (reference sequence). This CDR3 reads CASRPRSGRQETQYF. The DNA for the CDR3 is TGTGCCAGTAGACCACGTTCGGGGAGGCAAGAGACCCAGTACTTC.

The chain employs TRBV6-1 and TRBJ2-7; D is possibly TRBD2 (6 bases). Deletions cut 2 bases from V and 6 bases from J, with 14 bases between. The CDR3 runs 14 residues. Germline V gives CDR1 MNHNS, CDR2 SASEGT. Here the CDR3 reads CASSELLRGVEQYF. DNA of the CDR3: TGTGCCAGCAGTGAACTGCTTCGCGGGGTCGAGCAGTACTTC.

The chain uses TRBV27 and TRBJ2-7, with D perhaps being TRBD1 or TRBD2 (5 bases each). This CDR3 is 13 amino acids long. Germline loops: CDR1 MNHEY, CDR2 SMNVEV (reference sequence). Trimming cost V 0 bases and J 7 bases, with 10 bases left between them. The CDR3 nucleotides are TGTGCCAGCAGTTTATCCGGGGCCAGGGAGCAGTACTTC. Amino acids: CASSLSGAREQYF.

Here the CDR3 DNA reads TGTGCCAGCAGCACCGGACGGATCTCTGGAAACACCATATATTTT. Its protein is CASSTGRISGNTIYF. The chain carries TRBV5-5 and TRBJ1-3; no clear D. V lost 4 bases and J 0 bases, leaving 11 bases between the germline ends. Germline loops: CDR1 SGHKS, CDR2 YYEKEE (reference sequence). This CDR3 comprises 15 residues. Drawing the rest from reference TRBV5-5 and TRBJ1-3, the complete variable domain is DAGVTQSPTHLIKTRGQQVTLRCSPISGHKSVSWYQQVLGQGPQFIFQYYEKEERGRGNFPDRFSARQFPNYSSELNVNALLLGDSALYLCASSTGRISGNTIYFGEGSWLTVV.

V usage is TRBV27 and J usage is TRBJ1-4, with D unresolved. Germline V CDR1 and CDR2: MNHEY, SMNVEV (reference sequence). The CDR3 is made up of 15 amino acids. Trimming cost V 4 bases and J 7 bases, with 16 bases left between them. In nucleotides, the CDR3 is TGTGCCAGCAGTTCCAGCGGGTTCCGGGGTGAAAAACTGTTTTTT. It yields the protein CASSSSGFRGEKLFF.

J is TRBJ1-5 and V is TRBV7-8; 7 bases match TRBD1. The CDR3 length is 16 residues. V lost 0 bases and J lost 4; bases outside the gene matches: 6. Germline V gene sequence: CDR1 SGHVS, CDR2 FQNEAQ. CDR3 nucleotide sequence: TGTGCCAGCAGCTTAGCCCAGAGGGACAGTAATCAGCCCCAGCATTTT. As protein: CASSLAQRDSNQPQHF.

The CDR3 nucleotides read TGTGCCAGCAGTTCGAACAGGGTAAGCTCCTACAATGAGCAGTTCTTC. Its translation: CASSSNRVSSYNEQFF. The V and J genes are TRBV6-5 and TRBJ2-1; D might be TRBD1 (6 bases). The CDR3 runs to 16 residues. The ends were cut back, 4 bases at V and 0 bases at J, with 13 bases in the middle. The germline V gene encodes CDR1 MNHEY and CDR2 SVGAGI.

V is TRBV11-2 and J is TRBJ2-1; maybe TRBD2 (5 bases). The CDR3 extends over 15 amino acids. V was shortened by 1 base and J by 7 bases, with 14 bases between the two germline ends. From germline, CDR1 is SGHAT and CDR2 FQNNGV. CDR3 nucleotide sequence: TGTGCCAGCAGCTTAGTAACGGGATTCCTGAATGAGCAGTTCTTC. As protein: CASSLVTGFLNEQFF.

The DNA of the CDR3 is TGTGCCAGCAGCTTAGCAGGGAGTGGGGAAAAACTGTTTTTT. Amino acids: CASSLAGSGEKLFF. The V call is TRBV7-9, the J call TRBJ1-4; D ambiguous. V was shortened by 0 bases and J by 8 bases, with 10 bases between the two germline ends. This CDR3 contains 14 residues. Germline V lookup: CDR1 SEHNR, CDR2 FQNEAQ (reference sequence).

The rearrangement uses TRBV7-8 and TRBJ2-3; D is unresolved. The V and J ends lost 2 bases and 0 bases respectively, with 6 bases between them. Germline CDR1 is SGHVS and CDR2 is FQNEAQ. The CDR3 is 14 residues long. The CDR3 DNA sequence: TGTGCCAGCAGCTTACTAGAGAGCACAGATACGCAGTATTTT. It specifies CASSLLESTDTQYF.

The rearrangement links TRBV4-1 to TRBJ1-2; no clear D. Germline CDR1 MGHRA, CDR2 YSYEKL. The CDR3 spans 12 residues. V was trimmed by 2 bases and J by 13 bases, leaving 14 bases between them. In DNA, the CDR3 is TGCGCCAGCAGCCAACTAGGACTGAGTCGCACCTTC. Translation gives CASSQLGLSRTF.

The chain is built from TRBV4-2 and TRBJ2-7; either TRBD1 or TRBD2 may fit D (5 bases each). The germline gives CDR1 LGHNA, CDR2 YNFKEQ. Trimming shortened V by 3 bases and J by 2 bases, and 20 bases separated the two germline ends. The CDR3 contains 17 residues. This CDR3 is CASSQGTDRLLAYEQYF. For the CDR3, the DNA is TGTGCCAGCAGCCAGGGTACAGACAGACTACTAGCCTACGAGCAGTACTTC.

V gene TRBV4-1 combines with J gene TRBJ1-3; D is ambiguous. Per germline, CDR1 MGHRA and CDR2 YSYEKL. The CDR3 consists of 14 residues. The germline V and J ends were trimmed by 0 bases and 2 bases, with 5 bases remaining between them. CDR3 sequence reads: CASSQEWPGNTIYF. The DNA for the CDR3 is TGCGCCAGCAGCCAAGAGTGGCCTGGAAACACCATATATTTT.

The chain employs TRBV7-2 and TRBJ2-2, with D unclear. This CDR3 is built from 12 residues. Germline loops: CDR1 SGHTA, CDR2 FQGNSA. V was shortened by 1 base and J by 4 bases, with 1 base between the two germline ends. The CDR3 DNA is TGTGCCAGCAGCTTAGGCACCGGGGAGCTGTTTTTT. It translates to CASSLGTGELFF.

This clone appeared a few times. The rearrangement links TRBV7-7 to TRBJ2-3; TRBD1 matches 8 bases. Germline CDR1 is SSHAT and CDR2 is FNYEAQ (reference sequence). Unmatched junction bases numbered 4, after V lost 3 bases and J lost 2 bases. The CDR3 is 15 amino acids. CDR3 amino acids: CASSLTGALTDTQYF. In DNA form, the CDR3 reads TGTGCCAGCAGCTTGACAGGGGCCCTCACAGATACGCAGTATTTT.